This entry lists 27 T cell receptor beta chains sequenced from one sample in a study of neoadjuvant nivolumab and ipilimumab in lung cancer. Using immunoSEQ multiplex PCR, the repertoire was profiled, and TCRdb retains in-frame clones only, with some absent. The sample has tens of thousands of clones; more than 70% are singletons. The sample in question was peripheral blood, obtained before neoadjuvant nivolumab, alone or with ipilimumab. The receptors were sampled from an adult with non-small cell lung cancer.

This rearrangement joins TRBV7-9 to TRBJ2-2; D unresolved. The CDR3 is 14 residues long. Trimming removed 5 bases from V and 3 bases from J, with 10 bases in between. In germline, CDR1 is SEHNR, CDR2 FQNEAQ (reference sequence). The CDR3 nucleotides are TGTGCCAGCAGCATCAGGACGGACACCGGGGAGCTGTTTTTT. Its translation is CASSIRTDTGELFF.

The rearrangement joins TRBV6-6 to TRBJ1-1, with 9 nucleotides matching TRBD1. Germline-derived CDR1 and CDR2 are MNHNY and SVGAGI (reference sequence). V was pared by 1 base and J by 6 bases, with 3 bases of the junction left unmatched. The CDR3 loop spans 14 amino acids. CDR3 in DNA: TGTGCCAGCAGTTACTTGGACAGGGGCTCTGAAGCTTTCTTT. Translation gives CASSYLDRGSEAFF.

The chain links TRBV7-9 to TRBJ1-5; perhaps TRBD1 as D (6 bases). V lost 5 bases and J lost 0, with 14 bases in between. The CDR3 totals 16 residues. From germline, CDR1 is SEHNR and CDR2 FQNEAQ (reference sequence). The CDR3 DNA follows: TGTGCCAGCAGCCGAGAACAGGGCCTTAGCAATCAGCCCCAGCATTTT. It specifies CASSREQGLSNQPQHF.

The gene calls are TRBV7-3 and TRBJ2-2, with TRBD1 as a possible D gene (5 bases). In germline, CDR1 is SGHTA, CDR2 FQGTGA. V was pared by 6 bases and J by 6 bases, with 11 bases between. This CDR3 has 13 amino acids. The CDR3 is CASSSGSAGELFF. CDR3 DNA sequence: TGTGCCAGCAGTTCAGGGTCTGCCGGGGAGCTGTTTTTT.

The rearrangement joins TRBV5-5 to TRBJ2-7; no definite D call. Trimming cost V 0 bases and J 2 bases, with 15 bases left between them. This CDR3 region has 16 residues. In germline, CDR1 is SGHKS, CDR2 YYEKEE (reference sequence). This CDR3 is CASSLGGYRVTYEQYF. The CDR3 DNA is TGTGCCAGCAGCTTGGGAGGTTATAGGGTTACCTACGAGCAGTACTTC.

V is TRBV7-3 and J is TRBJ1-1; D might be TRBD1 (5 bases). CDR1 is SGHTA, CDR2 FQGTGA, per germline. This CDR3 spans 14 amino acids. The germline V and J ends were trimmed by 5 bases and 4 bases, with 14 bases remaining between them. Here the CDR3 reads CASSESGTSTEAFF. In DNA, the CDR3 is TGTGCCAGCAGCGAGAGCGGGACGAGCACTGAAGCTTTCTTT.

CDR3 in amino acids: CASSLTDQNTEAFF. CDR3 DNA sequence: TGCGCCAGCAGCCTGACAGATCAGAACACTGAAGCTTTCTTT. V usage is TRBV5-1 and J usage is TRBJ1-1; possibly TRBD1 for D (5 bases). In germline, CDR1 is SGHRS, CDR2 YFSETQ. Between the trimmed V and J ends, which lost 4 bases and 1 base, there was a span of 11 bases. The CDR3 loop spans 14 amino acids.

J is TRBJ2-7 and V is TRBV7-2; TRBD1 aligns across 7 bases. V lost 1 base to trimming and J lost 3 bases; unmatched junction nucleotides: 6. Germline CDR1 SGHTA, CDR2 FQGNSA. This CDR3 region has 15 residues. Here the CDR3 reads CASSLVSAGGYEQYF. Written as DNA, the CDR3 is TGTGCCAGCAGCTTAGTTAGCGCAGGGGGCTACGAGCAGTACTTC.

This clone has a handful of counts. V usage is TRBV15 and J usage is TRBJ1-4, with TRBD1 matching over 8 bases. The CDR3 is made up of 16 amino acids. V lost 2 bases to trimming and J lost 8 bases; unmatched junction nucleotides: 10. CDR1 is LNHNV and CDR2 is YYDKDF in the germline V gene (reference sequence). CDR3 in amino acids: CATSRIRTGRGEKLFF. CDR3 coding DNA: TGTGCCACCAGCAGAATTCGGACAGGGCGAGGGGAAAAACTGTTTTTT.

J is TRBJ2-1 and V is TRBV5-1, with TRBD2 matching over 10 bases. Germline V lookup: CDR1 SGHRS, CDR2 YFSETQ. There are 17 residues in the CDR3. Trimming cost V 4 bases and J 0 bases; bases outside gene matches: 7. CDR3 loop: CASSLWTSGSSYNEQFF. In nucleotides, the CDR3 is TGCGCCAGCAGCCTGTGGACTAGCGGAAGCTCCTACAATGAGCAGTTCTTC.

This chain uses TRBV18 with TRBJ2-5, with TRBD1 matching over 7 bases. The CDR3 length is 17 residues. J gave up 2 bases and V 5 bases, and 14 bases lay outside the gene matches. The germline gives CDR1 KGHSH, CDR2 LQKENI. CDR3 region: CASSFRQTGSGQETQYF. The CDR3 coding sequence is TGTGCCAGCTCATTTCGCCAGACAGGGTCGGGGCAAGAGACCCAGTACTTC.

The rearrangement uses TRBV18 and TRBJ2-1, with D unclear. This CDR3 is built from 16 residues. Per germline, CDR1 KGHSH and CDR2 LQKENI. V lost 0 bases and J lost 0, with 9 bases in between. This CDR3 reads CASSPPAGFSYNEQFF. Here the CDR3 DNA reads TGTGCCAGCTCACCACCCGCCGGATTCTCCTACAATGAGCAGTTCTTC.

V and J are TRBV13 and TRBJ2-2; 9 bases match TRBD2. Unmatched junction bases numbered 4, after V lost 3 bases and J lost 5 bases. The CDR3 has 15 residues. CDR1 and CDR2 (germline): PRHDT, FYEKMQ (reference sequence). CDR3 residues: CASSFAGGGTGELFF. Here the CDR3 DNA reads TGTGCCAGCAGCTTCGCGGGAGGGGGAACCGGGGAGCTGTTTTTT.

CDR3 sequence: CASSYTPDTGSYGYTF. The DNA for the CDR3 is TGTGCCAGCAGTTACACGCCCGACACAGGGAGCTATGGCTACACCTTC. The chain carries TRBV6-6 and TRBJ1-2, with D possibly matching TRBD1 (6 bases). The CDR3 length is 16 residues. Deletions cut 2 bases from V and 4 bases from J, with 17 bases between. Germline CDR1 and CDR2: MNHNY and SVGAGI (reference sequence).

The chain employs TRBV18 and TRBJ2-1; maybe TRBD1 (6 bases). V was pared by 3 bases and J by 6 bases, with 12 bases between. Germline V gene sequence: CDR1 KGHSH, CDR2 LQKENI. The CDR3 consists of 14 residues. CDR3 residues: CASSPGHGFNEQFF. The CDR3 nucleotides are TGTGCCAGCTCACCGGGACACGGCTTCAATGAGCAGTTCTTC.

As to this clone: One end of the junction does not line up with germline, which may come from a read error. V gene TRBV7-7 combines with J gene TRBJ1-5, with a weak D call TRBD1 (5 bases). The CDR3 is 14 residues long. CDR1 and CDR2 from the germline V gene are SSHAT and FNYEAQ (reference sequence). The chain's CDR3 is CASSLAGVNQPQHF. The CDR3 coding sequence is TGTGCTAGCAGCTTAGCGGGGGTCAATCAGCCCCAGCATTTT. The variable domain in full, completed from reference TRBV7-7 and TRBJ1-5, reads GAGVSQSPRYKVTKRGQDVTLRCDPISSHATLYWYQQALGQGPEFLTYFNYEAQPDKSGLPSDRFSAERPEGSISTLTIQRTEQRDSAMYRCASSLAGVNQPQHFGDGTRLSIL.

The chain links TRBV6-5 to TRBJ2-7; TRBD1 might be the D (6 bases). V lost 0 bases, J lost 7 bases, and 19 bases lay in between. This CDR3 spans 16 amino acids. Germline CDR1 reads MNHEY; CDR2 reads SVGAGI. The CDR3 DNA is TGTGCCAGCAGTTACTCGGGTCGGATGACAGGATATGAGCAGTACTTC. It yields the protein CASSYSGRMTGYEQYF.

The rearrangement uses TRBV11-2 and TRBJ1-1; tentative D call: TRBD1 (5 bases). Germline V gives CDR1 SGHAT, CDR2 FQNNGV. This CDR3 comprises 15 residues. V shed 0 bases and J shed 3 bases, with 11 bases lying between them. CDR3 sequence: CASSLDYDSYTEAFF. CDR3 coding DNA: TGTGCCAGCAGCTTAGATTACGACAGCTACACTGAAGCTTTCTTT.

CDR3 coding DNA: TGCGCCAGCAGCCTCGACAGGGCAGGTGGAAACACCATATATTTT. Protein product: CASSLDRAGGNTIYF. The rearrangement links TRBV5-1 to TRBJ1-3; TRBD1 matches at 7 bases. Germline V gene lookup returns CDR1 SGHRS and CDR2 YFSETQ. This CDR3 has 15 amino acids. Trimming cost V 4 bases and J 3 bases; bases outside gene matches: 7.

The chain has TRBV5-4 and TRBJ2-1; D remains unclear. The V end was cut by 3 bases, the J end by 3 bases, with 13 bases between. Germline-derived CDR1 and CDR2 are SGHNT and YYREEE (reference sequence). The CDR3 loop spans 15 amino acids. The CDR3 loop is CASSSSLADYNEQFF. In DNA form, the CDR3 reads TGTGCCAGCAGCTCAAGCTTGGCAGACTACAATGAGCAGTTCTTC.

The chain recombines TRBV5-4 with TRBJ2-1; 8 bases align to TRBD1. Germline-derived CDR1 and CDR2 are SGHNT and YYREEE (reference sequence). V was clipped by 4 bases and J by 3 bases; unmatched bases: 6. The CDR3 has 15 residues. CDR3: CASSTGQGYYNEQFF. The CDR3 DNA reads TGTGCCAGCAGCACAGGACAGGGATACTACAATGAGCAGTTCTTC. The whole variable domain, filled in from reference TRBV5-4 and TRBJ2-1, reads ETGVTQSPTHLIKTRGQQVTLRCSSQSGHNTVSWYQQALGQGPQFIFQYYREEENGRGNFPPRFSGLQFPNYSSELNVNALELDDSALYLCASSTGQGYYNEQFFGPGTRLTVL.

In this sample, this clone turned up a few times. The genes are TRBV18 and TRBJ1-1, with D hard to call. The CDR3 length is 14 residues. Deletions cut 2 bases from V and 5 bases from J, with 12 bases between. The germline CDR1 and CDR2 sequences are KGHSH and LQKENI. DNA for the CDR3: TGTGCCAGCTCACCAGGGCTTTTGAGTACTGAAGCTTTCTTT. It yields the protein CASSPGLLSTEAFF.

In nucleotides, the CDR3 is TGTGCCAGCAGTCCCTCCACACCCGGGGAGCTGTTTTTT. This translates into CASSPSTPGELFF. V usage is TRBV28 and J usage is TRBJ2-2, with D unclear. The CDR3 has 13 amino acids. The germline CDR1 and CDR2 sequences are MDHEN and SYDVKM. Between the trimmed V and J ends, which lost 5 bases and 6 bases, there was a span of 10 bases.

In DNA, the CDR3 is TGTGCCAGCAGCAGTGGCAGCGGAAACATTCAGTACTTC. Its protein product is CASSSGSGNIQYF. V gene TRBV7-2 combines with J gene TRBJ2-4, with a tentative D call TRBD2 (5 bases). V was trimmed by 5 bases and J by 6 bases, leaving 11 bases between them. Germline CDR1 SGHTA, CDR2 FQGNSA. The CDR3 loop spans 13 amino acids.

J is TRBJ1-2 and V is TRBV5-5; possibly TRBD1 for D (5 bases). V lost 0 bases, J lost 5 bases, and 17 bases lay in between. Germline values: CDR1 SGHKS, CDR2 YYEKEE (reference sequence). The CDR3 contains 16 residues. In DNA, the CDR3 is TGTGCCAGCAGCTTGGATTTTGGCAGGGCACGATATGGCTACACCTTC. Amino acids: CASSLDFGRARYGYTF. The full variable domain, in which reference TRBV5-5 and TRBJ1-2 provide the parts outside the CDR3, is DAGVTQSPTHLIKTRGQQVTLRCSPISGHKSVSWYQQVLGQGPQFIFQYYEKEERGRGNFPDRFSARQFPNYSSELNVNALLLGDSALYLCASSLDFGRARYGYTFGSGTRLTVV.

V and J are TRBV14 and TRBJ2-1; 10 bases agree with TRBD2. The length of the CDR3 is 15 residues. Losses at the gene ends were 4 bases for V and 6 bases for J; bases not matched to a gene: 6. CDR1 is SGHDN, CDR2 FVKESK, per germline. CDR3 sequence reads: CASSPPGLAFNEQFF. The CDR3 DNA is TGTGCCAGCAGCCCCCCGGGACTAGCGTTCAATGAGCAGTTCTTC.

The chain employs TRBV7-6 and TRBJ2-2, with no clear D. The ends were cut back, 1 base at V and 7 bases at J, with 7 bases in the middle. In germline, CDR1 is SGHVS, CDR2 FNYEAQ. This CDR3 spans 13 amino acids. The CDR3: CASSLGVHGELFF. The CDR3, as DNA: TGTGCCAGCAGCTTAGGGGTTCACGGGGAGCTGTTTTTT.